This TCR beta chain originates from a study of blood T cell repertoires in COVID-19. Method: immunoSEQ multiplex PCR; TCRdb's copy keeps in-frame clones and lacks some. This sample has more than 300,000 clones, with more than 75% found just once. This CDR3 is built from 15 residues. Germline assignment: CDR1 SGHRS and CDR2 YFSETQ. J was trimmed by 5 bases and V by 4 bases; bases with no gene match: 4. The sequence came from a woman in her late teens or twenties who had recovered from COVID-19. The sequenced material came from PBMCs or T cells enriched from blood (not recorded which). The chain couples TRBV5-1 to TRBJ2-3, with TRBD2 matching over 13 bases. The CDR3 protein is CASSTGLAGEDTQYF. Here the CDR3 DNA reads TGCGCCAGCAGCACCGGACTAGCGGGGGAAGATACGCAGTATTTT. Using reference TRBV5-1 and TRBJ2-3 for the parts outside the CDR3, the full variable domain is KAGVTQTPRYLIKTRGQQVTLSCSPISGHRSVSWYQQTPGQGLQFLFEYFSETQRNKGNFPGRFSGRQFSNSRSEMNVSTLELGDSALYLCASSTGLAGEDTQYFGPGTRLTVL.